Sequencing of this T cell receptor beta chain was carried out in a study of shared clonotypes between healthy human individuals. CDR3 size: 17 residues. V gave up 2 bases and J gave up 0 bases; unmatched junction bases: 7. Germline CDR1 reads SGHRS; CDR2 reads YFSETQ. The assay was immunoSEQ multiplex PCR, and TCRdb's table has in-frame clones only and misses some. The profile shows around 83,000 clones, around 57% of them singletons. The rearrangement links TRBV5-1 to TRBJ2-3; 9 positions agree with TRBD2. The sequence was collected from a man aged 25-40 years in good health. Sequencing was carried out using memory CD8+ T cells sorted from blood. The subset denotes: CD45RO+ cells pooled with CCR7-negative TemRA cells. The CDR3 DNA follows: TGCGCCAGCAGCTTTCAAATCGGGACTAGCAGCACAGATACGCAGTATTTT. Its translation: CASSFQIGTSSTDTQYF.